The text below deals with one TCR beta chain. Its antigen is undetermined. The entry originates in a study of response to subunit inactivated influenza vaccine. This CDR3 is built from 15 residues. Germline V gene sequence: CDR1 SGHRS, CDR2 YFSETQ. V lost 0 bases and J lost 0, with 4 bases in between. TCRdb ran MiXCR on the RT-PCR reads and lists one entry per CDR3 protein. The sample yields about 570,000 distinct CDR3 sequences, around 11% seen once. Notes on the study in general: With each seasonal influenza vaccination, the authors suggested, few new T cells are recruited.

Another study also made use of these data, one on T cells expressing NK-cell markers. Per that study: Template switching by 5'RACE with UMIs generated the TCR beta cDNA. TCR beta repertoires came from sorted CD3+CD56+NKG2C+, CD3+CD56+NKG2C- and CD3+CD56-NKG2C+ T cells. In the group of eight sequenced donors, seven were HCMV-seropositive and one was seronegative. The study found these clonotypes also leading the CD3+CD56-NKG2C+ fraction in four donors.

This material consisted of PBMCs from blood, taken on the day of vaccination. The genes are TRBV5-1 and TRBJ2-6; D unresolved. This TCR derives from a man between 50 and 59 years old who received an inactivated influenza vaccine. The DNA for the CDR3 is TGCGCCAGCAGCTTGGAAGCCTCTGGGGCCAACGTCCTGACTTTC. It yields the protein CASSLEASGANVLTF.